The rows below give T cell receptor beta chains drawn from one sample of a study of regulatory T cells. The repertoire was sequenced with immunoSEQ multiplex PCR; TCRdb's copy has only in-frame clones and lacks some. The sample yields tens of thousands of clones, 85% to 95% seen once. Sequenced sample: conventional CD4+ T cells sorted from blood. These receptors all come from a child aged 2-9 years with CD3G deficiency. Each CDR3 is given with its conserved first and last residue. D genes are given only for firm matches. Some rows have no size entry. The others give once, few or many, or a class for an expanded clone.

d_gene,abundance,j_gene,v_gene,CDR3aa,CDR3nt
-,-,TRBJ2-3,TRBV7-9,CASSLDSGVWGTDTQYF,TGTGCCAGCAGCTTAGATAGCGGAGTATGGGGCACAGATACGCAGTATTTT
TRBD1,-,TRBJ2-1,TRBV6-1,CASSEAGQVDEQFF,TGTGCCAGCAGTGAAGCTGGACAGGTCGATGAGCAGTTCTTC
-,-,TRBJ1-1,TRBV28,CASSLKGLAAFF,TGTGCCAGCAGTTTAAAGGGGCTGGCGGCTTTCTTT
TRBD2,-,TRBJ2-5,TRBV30,CAWRSSGRKTQYF,TGTGCCTGGAGGTCTAGCGGGAGGAAGACCCAGTACTTC
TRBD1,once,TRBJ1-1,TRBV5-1,CASSSQGAGTEAFF,TGCGCCAGCAGCTCACAGGGGGCAGGCACTGAAGCTTTCTTT
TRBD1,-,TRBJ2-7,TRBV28,CASSLGQWNEQYF,TGTGCCAGCAGTTTGGGACAGTGGAACGAGCAGTACTTC
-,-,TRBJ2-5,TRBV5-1,CASSLGVGLGETQYF,TGCGCCAGCAGCCTGGGCGTGGGTTTAGGGGAGACCCAGTACTTC
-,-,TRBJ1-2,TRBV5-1,CASSPAGYYGYTF,TGCGCCAGCAGCCCCGCAGGGTACTATGGCTACACCTTC
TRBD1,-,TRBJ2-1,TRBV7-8,CASSLNRGYEQFF,TGTGCCAGCAGCTTAAACAGGGGTTATGAGCAGTTCTTC
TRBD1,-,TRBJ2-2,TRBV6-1,CASSGQPNTGELFF,TGTGCCAGCTCGGGACAGCCGAACACCGGGGAGCTGTTTTTT
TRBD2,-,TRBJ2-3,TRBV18,CASSQSSGRTDTQYF,TGTGCCAGCTCACAATCTAGCGGGAGGACAGATACGCAGTATTTT
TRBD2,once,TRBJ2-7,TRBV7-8,CASSQPGLAGEQYF,TGTGCCAGCAGCCAACCGGGACTAGCGGGAGAGCAGTACTTC
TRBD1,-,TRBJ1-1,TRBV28,CASRHAGGRNTEAFF,TGTGCCAGCAGACATGCAGGGGGGAGGAACACTGAAGCTTTCTTT
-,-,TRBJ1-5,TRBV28,CASTGVGVGAGQPQHF,TGTGCCAGCACAGGGGTGGGGGTTGGGGCAGGACAGCCCCAGCATTTT
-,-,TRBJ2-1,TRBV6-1,CASRTEGGLNNEQFF,TGTGCCAGCAGGACAGAGGGCGGGCTAAACAATGAGCAGTTCTTC
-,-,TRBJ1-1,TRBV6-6,CASSYHQTPEAFF,TGTGCCAGCAGTTACCATCAGACACCTGAAGCTTTCTTT
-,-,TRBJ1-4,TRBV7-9,CASSLGRATNEKLFF,TGTGCCAGCAGCTTAGGCAGGGCAACTAATGAAAAACTGTTTTTT
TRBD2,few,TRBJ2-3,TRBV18,CASSPPPGLESDTQYF,TGTGCCAGCTCACCACCCCCGGGACTAGAGAGCGATACGCAGTATTTT